A single sample gave rise to the 19 T cell receptor beta chains below, sequenced in a study of blood T cell repertoires in COVID-19. Sequenced by immunoSEQ multiplex PCR; TCRdb stores in-frame clones only, minus some. The table lists 210,000 or so clones, 70% to 90% of them singletons. Sequencing was done on a sample of peripheral blood. Receptor source: a woman of 80 years or more with acute or convalescent COVID-19.

The gene calls are TRBV28 and TRBJ2-5; no reliable D call. The germline V gene has CDR1 MDHEN and CDR2 SYDVKM. Trimming left V 5 bases short and J 1 base short, with 11 bases between. The CDR3 runs 14 residues. The CDR3 spells CASSEAGRQETQYF. CDR3 DNA sequence: TGTGCCAGCAGTGAGGCTGGTCGCCAAGAGACCCAGTACTTC.

The chain joins TRBV19 to TRBJ1-5; 7 bases match TRBD1. CDR1 is LNHDA and CDR2 is SQIVND in the germline V gene (reference sequence). CDR3 length: 16 amino acids. V was clipped by 9 bases and J by 0 bases; unmatched bases: 11. The chain's CDR3 is CASQDRDRYSNQPQHF. DNA of the CDR3: TGTGCCAGCCAAGACAGGGATCGTTATAGCAATCAGCCCCAGCATTTT.

The chain combines TRBV11-2 with TRBJ2-1, with TRBD1 as a possible D gene (6 bases). The V end lost 8 bases, the J end lost 6 bases, and 11 bases lay between the germline ends. The CDR3 sequence is 12 residues long. CDR1 SGHAT and CDR2 FQNNGV come from the germline V gene. In DNA, the CDR3 is TGTGCCAGCCAGAGAGGGGGCAATGAGCAGTTCTTC. Residues: CASQRGGNEQFF.

The rearrangement uses TRBV27 and TRBJ1-2; TRBD1 matches at 9 bases. Germline assignment: CDR1 MNHEY and CDR2 SMNVEV (reference sequence). The CDR3 is 13 amino acids. With V trimmed by 6 bases and J by 3 bases, 2 bases remained unmatched. The CDR3 protein is CASRRTGDYGYTF. The CDR3 DNA is TGTGCCAGCAGGCGGACAGGGGACTATGGCTACACCTTC.

The chain employs TRBV28 and TRBJ1-2; D may be TRBD1 (6 bases). Trimming stripped 6 bases from V and 8 bases from J, with 13 bases between. Germline CDR1 is MDHEN and CDR2 is SYDVKM. CDR3 size: 12 residues. CDR3 sequence: CASRPSGGGYTF. The DNA for the CDR3 is TGTGCCAGCAGACCCTCGGGGGGCGGCTACACCTTC.

This rearrangement joins TRBV5-5 to TRBJ1-2; D gene ambiguous. Germline V gene sequence: CDR1 SGHKS, CDR2 YYEKEE (reference sequence). Trimming took off 4 bases at V and 7 bases at J, with 14 bases between the two ends. This CDR3 has 13 residues. For the CDR3, the DNA is TGTGCCAGCAGCCCCAGACATTCTACTGGCTACACCTTC. Encoded protein: CASSPRHSTGYTF.

V and J are TRBV5-1 and TRBJ1-1; 8 nucleotides line up with TRBD1. The V and J ends lost 3 bases and 4 bases, in that order; junction bases with no gene match: 8. There are 15 residues in the CDR3. The V gene's germline CDR1 is SGHRS and CDR2 YFSETQ. CDR3 bases: TGCGCCAGCAGCTCGCTTGCAGGGGGCCTCACTGAAGCTTTCTTT. Translated, it gives CASSSLAGGLTEAFF.

V and J are TRBV19 and TRBJ2-2; 9 bases are a match to TRBD1. Germline loops: CDR1 LNHDA, CDR2 SQIVND (reference sequence). The CDR3 covers 14 residues. With 5 bases clipped from V and 4 bases from J, the junction kept 2 bases outside the gene matches. CDR3 coding DNA: TGTGCCAGTAGTGAGACAGGGGGCACCGGGGAGCTGTTTTTT. This translates into CASSETGGTGELFF.

The chain uses TRBV3-1 (or the pseudogene TRBV3-2) and TRBJ1-1; D is unresolved. Germline V gene lookup returns CDR1 LGHDT and CDR2 YNNKEL (reference sequence). V lost 0 bases and J lost 1, with 6 bases in between. There are 14 residues in the CDR3. The chain's CDR3 is CASSQDQQNTEAFF. The CDR3 nucleotides read TGTGCCAGCAGCCAAGATCAACAGAACACTGAAGCTTTCTTT.

The chain combines TRBV19 with TRBJ1-4, with D maybe TRBD1 (6 bases). The length of the CDR3 is 16 residues. V gave up 5 bases and J gave up 3 bases, with 16 bases separating them. The germline V gene encodes CDR1 LNHDA and CDR2 SQIVND (reference sequence). CDR3: CASSSPNRAPNEKLFF. CDR3 coding DNA: TGTGCCAGTAGTTCTCCCAACAGGGCCCCTAATGAAAAACTGTTTTTT. Variable domain in full (rest from reference TRBV19 and TRBJ1-4): DGGITQSPKYLFRKEGQNVTLSCEQNLNHDAMYWYRQDPGQGLRLIYYSQIVNDFQKGDIAEGYSVSREKKESFPLTVTSAQKNPTAFYLCASSSPNRAPNEKLFFGSGTQLSVL.

The CDR3 DNA reads as TGTGCCAGCAGTGAACAGGGCTCTGGAAACACCATATATTTT. As protein: CASSEQGSGNTIYF. The V call is TRBV6-1, the J call TRBJ1-3; D is possibly TRBD1 (5 bases). V lost 2 bases to trimming and J lost 0 bases, with 5 bases between them. Germline V gene data show CDR1 as MNHNS and CDR2 as SASEGT. This CDR3 spans 14 amino acids.

V gene TRBV15 combines with J gene TRBJ2-7, with 10 positions matching TRBD2. Germline trimming cut 4 bases from V and 3 bases from J; bases unmatched to any gene: 0. This CDR3 has 13 residues. Per the germline V gene, CDR1 is LNHNV and CDR2 is YYDKDF (reference sequence). CDR3 amino acids: CATSTSGSYEQYF. The CDR3 coding sequence is TGTGCCACCAGCACTAGCGGGAGCTACGAGCAGTACTTC.

This clone has more than one count but fewer than ten. The CDR3 is CASSLAGAETQYF. The CDR3 bases are TGTGCCAGCAGCCTAGCGGGGGCAGAGACCCAGTACTTC. The rearrangement links TRBV14 to TRBJ2-5, with 9 bases matching TRBD2. This CDR3 region has 13 residues. Germline V gene lookup returns CDR1 SGHDN and CDR2 FVKESK. V dropped 4 bases and J dropped 4; count of bases not matched to a gene: 1.

Note on this clone: An end of the junction differs from the germline gene, which may be a read error. The gene calls are TRBV5-8 and TRBJ1-1; D unresolved. The CDR3 contains 13 residues. Germline V gene lookup returns CDR1 SGHTS and CDR2 YDEGEE. CDR3 in DNA: TGTGCCAGCAGATTGGGAACAAGCACTGAAGCTTTCTTT. It codes for CASRLGTSTEAFF.

CDR3 bases: TGTGCCAGCAGCCTGGGACAGGGGGTTGTGAACACTGAAGCTTTCTTT. This encodes CASSLGQGVVNTEAFF. The chain uses TRBV5-5 and TRBJ1-1, with 11 bases identical to TRBD1. Losses at the gene ends were 4 bases for V and 0 bases for J; bases not matched to a gene: 5. CDR3 length: 16 residues. The germline V gene encodes CDR1 SGHKS and CDR2 YYEKEE (reference sequence).

The genes are TRBV4-3 and TRBJ1-1; D not certain. Per the germline V gene, CDR1 is LGHNA and CDR2 is YSLEER. CDR3 length: 14 residues. With 1 base removed from V and 1 base from J, the gap between germline ends came to 7 bases. In DNA form, the CDR3 reads TGCGCCAGCAGCCAAGGATGGCAGAACACTGAAGCTTTCTTT. It yields the protein CASSQGWQNTEAFF.

The chain combines TRBV12-1 with TRBJ2-7; no DNA check was done on the table's D call, TRBD1. TRBV12-1 is listed as a pseudogene. The CDR3 totals 18 residues. The CDR3 DNA sequence: TGTGCCAGCAGATCTCCACAGAGGGGGTGGGAGATTCAATACGAGCAGTACTTC. Translating it yields CASRSPQRGWEIQYEQYF.

This chain joins TRBV10-2 and TRBJ1-2; D unclear. CDR1 WSHSY and CDR2 SAAADI come from the germline V gene. This CDR3 is 17 amino acids long. The V end was cut by 0 bases, the J end by 3 bases, with 17 bases between. The DNA of the CDR3 is TGCGCCAGCAGTGAGTCGACCGTGCGGGTTCGGGACTATGGCTACACCTTC. It is translated as CASSESTVRVRDYGYTF.

The V gene is TRBV23-1, the J gene TRBJ1-2, with 9 bases matching TRBD1. TRBV23-1 is designated an ORF whose function remains uncertain. The trim removed 2 bases at V and 4 bases at J, leaving 2 bases unmatched. CDR3 length: 14 amino acids. The CDR3, as DNA: TGCGCCAGCAGTCAAGGACAGGGGCCCTATGGCTACACCTTC. Its protein is CASSQGQGPYGYTF.